The rows below give T cell receptor beta chains drawn from one sample of a study of identical twins. TCRdb recomputed calls from the 5' RACE reads with MiXCR, one row per CDR3 protein. This sample carries 1,800,000 or so distinct CDR3 sequences, more than 30% of them seen once, and the ten largest clones take approximately 0.25%. Sequencing was carried out using cord blood. The receptors shown here come from a newborn girl in good health. Both conserved end residues are part of each CDR3. Fields, in order: CDR3 DNA, CDR3 protein, V gene, clone size, J gene, D gene. The D gene is left open where the match is weak. Expanded clones are given a class, and other clones once, few, many or no size at all.

TGTGCCAGCGTGGACAGCCCGGTGGAGACCCAGTACTTC,CASVDSPVETQYF,TRBV3-1,-,TRBJ2-5,-
TGTGCCACCAGTGATAACCCCGGGACAGGGGACACTGAAGCTTTCTTT,CATSDNPGTGDTEAFF,TRBV24-1,-,TRBJ1-1,TRBD1
TGCGCCAGCAGCTTGCCACAAGGATCCAATTTACCCCTCCACTTT,CASSLPQGSNLPLHF,TRBV5-1,-,TRBJ1-6,-
TGCAGCGTTGAGAGAGACGGTACCCAAGAGACCCAGTACTTC,CSVERDGTQETQYF,TRBV29-1,many,TRBJ2-5,-
TGTGCCAGCAGTTTATCAGGGGCGGGCTCCTACGAGCAGTACTTC,CASSLSGAGSYEQYF,TRBV28,-,TRBJ2-7,-
TGCAGTGCTAGACTGCTAGCGGGAGGTCCGATGAACGAGCAGTACTTC,CSARLLAGGPMNEQYF,TRBV20-1,-,TRBJ2-7,TRBD2
TGTGCCAGTAGTACAATGGCGGGACTAGCGGGAGACAATGAGCAGTACTTC,CASSTMAGLAGDNEQYF,TRBV19,-,TRBJ2-5,TRBD2
TGTGCCAGCAACGAAACCGGGGCCACAGATACGCAGTATTTT,CASNETGATDTQYF,TRBV9,-,TRBJ2-3,-
TGTGCCAGCAGTCAAACTAGCGGGACCTCCCACTACAATGAGCAGTACTTC,CASSQTSGTSHYNEQYF,TRBV27,-,TRBJ2-7,TRBD2
TGCAGTGCTGGCGCGGGAGTGGTGAATGAGCAGTACTTC,CSAGAGVVNEQYF,TRBV20-1,-,TRBJ2-7,TRBD2
TGCAGTGCTAGGCCCTACTACAATGAGCAGTTCTTC,CSARPYYNEQFF,TRBV20-1,once,TRBJ2-1,-
TGTGCCAGCAGCTGGGCCCGGGACGGCAATCAGCCCCAGCATTTT,CASSWARDGNQPQHF,TRBV27,-,TRBJ1-5,-
TGTGCCAGCAGCCCCCCGGAAGGGGGCGGCCGAGTCTATGGCTACACCTTC,CASSPPEGGGRVYGYTF,TRBV13,few,TRBJ1-2,TRBD1
TGTGCCAGCAGTTCTACTGCACTAGCGCAAAAACCTAGCACAGATACGCAGTATTTT,CASSSTALAQKPSTDTQYF,TRBV28,-,TRBJ2-3,TRBD2
TGCAGTGCTACCTCGAGACAGGGTGCTGTCACAGATACGCAGTATTTT,CSATSRQGAVTDTQYF,TRBV20-1,few,TRBJ2-3,TRBD1
TGTGCCAGCAGTTTACGGGTGCTGAGCTCCTACAATGAGCAGTTCTTC,CASSLRVLSSYNEQFF,TRBV27,-,TRBJ2-1,-
TGCGCCAGCAGTCCCGTCGGGGGAGATACGCAGTATTTT,CASSPVGGDTQYF,TRBV10-1,few,TRBJ2-3,-
TGCAGTGGCCCCGGAGGGAGGAACACTGAAGCTTTCTTT,CSGPGGRNTEAFF,TRBV20-1,-,TRBJ1-1,-
TGCGCCAGCAATGTTGCGGGGAGCACTGAAGCTTTCTTT,CASNVAGSTEAFF,TRBV5-1,-,TRBJ1-1,-
TGTGCCAGCAGTGATCAGGGTGGGTCCTACGAGCAGTACTTC,CASSDQGGSYEQYF,TRBV11-2,few,TRBJ2-7,-
TGTGCCAGCAGTTTAACCGGGACAGGGTCCGAAGCTTTCTTT,CASSLTGTGSEAFF,TRBV28,-,TRBJ1-1,TRBD1
TGCGCCAGCAGCTTGTTTGGGCTTCTAGCGGAATCCTACAATGAGCAGTTCTTC,CASSLFGLLAESYNEQFF,TRBV5-1,many,TRBJ2-1,TRBD2
TGCAGCGTTGGAATCTACTATGGCTACACCTTC,CSVGIYYGYTF,TRBV29-1,many,TRBJ1-2,-
TGTGCCACCAGTGATTCGACTAGCGGGAGCAAGGGTGAGCAGTTCTTC,CATSDSTSGSKGEQFF,TRBV24-1,-,TRBJ2-1,TRBD2
TGTGCCAGCAGGCGACGGGGGACGGTGAACACTGAAGCTTTCTTT,CASRRRGTVNTEAFF,TRBV2,few,TRBJ1-1,-
TGTGCCATCAGTGGGCTAGCCGGGACCGGGGAGCTGTTTTTT,CAISGLAGTGELFF,TRBV10-3,once,TRBJ2-2,-
TGTGCCAGCAGCTTAGATCGGGTGGGGGAGGATGAAAAACTGTTTTTT,CASSLDRVGEDEKLFF,TRBV11-2,-,TRBJ1-4,-
TGTGCCAGCAGCTTCCTTACAGGGGGAGGCTATGGCTACACCTTC,CASSFLTGGGYGYTF,TRBV7-2,-,TRBJ1-2,TRBD1
TGTGCCAGCAGTTACCCTACCCTACCGGGGGCTTTCTTT,CASSYPTLPGAFF,TRBV6-2/TRBV6-3,-,TRBJ1-1,-
TGTGCCAGCAGCCAGGACAGGGGGGTCGATGAGCAGTTCTTC,CASSQDRGVDEQFF,TRBV11-3,few,TRBJ2-1,TRBD1
TGTGCCAGCAGCCAAGAAGCTCTAGCGGGGGCCTCCTACGAGCAGTACTTC,CASSQEALAGASYEQYF,TRBV3-1,few,TRBJ2-7,TRBD2
TGTGCCAGCAGCCTCGACAGGGGGAAACCTCCGTTCTTC,CASSLDRGKPPFF,TRBV7-9,-,TRBJ2-1,TRBD1
TGTGCCAGCAGCTTAAGGGGGGGCTCAGATTCACCCCTCCACTTT,CASSLRGGSDSPLHF,TRBV11-2,few,TRBJ1-6,-
TGCAGTGCTAGCCCGCTGAGCGGGAGCACCTACGAGCAGTACTTC,CSASPLSGSTYEQYF,TRBV20-1,-,TRBJ2-7,TRBD2
TGCAGTGCTAGATCGGACAGGGGTTTGTTAAACATTCAGTACTTC,CSARSDRGLLNIQYF,TRBV20-1,few,TRBJ2-4,TRBD1
TGTGCCAGCAGTGAAAGCAGGGACGAACTGTTTTTT,CASSESRDELFF,TRBV2,-,TRBJ1-4,-
TGTGCCAGTAGTAGAGCGGGAGTGAACACAGATACGCAGTATTTT,CASSRAGVNTDTQYF,TRBV19,-,TRBJ2-3,TRBD2
TGTGCCAGCAGCTTGGGACTTTCGGGGGGGACAGATACGCAGTATTTT,CASSLGLSGGTDTQYF,TRBV5-4,few,TRBJ2-3,TRBD2
TGCGCCAGCAGCCAAGTTAGGGCCCAAGCGGTCCAAGAGACCCAGTACTTC,CASSQVRAQAVQETQYF,TRBV4-1,few,TRBJ2-5,-
TGTGCCAGCAGTCCTCGCGGGGGCTTGAACACTGAAGCTTTCTTT,CASSPRGGLNTEAFF,TRBV12-3/TRBV12-4,-,TRBJ1-1,-
TGCAGTGCTAGACCCAGCGGGAGAAGGTATGAGCAGTTCTTC,CSARPSGRRYEQFF,TRBV20-1,-,TRBJ2-1,TRBD2
TGCGCCAGCAGTAGGAACGGACAGGGTATAAACACCATATATTTT,CASSRNGQGINTIYF,TRBV5-1,-,TRBJ1-3,TRBD1
TGTGCCAGCAGAGCCGACCGGGACAGTTACGAGCAGTACTTC,CASRADRDSYEQYF,TRBV27,few,TRBJ2-7,TRBD1
TGTGCCAGCAGCTGCTATGACACGTACAATGAGCAGTTCTTC,CASSCYDTYNEQFF,TRBV5-6,-,TRBJ2-1,-
TGCGCCAGCAGCATAAGACTAGCCCGCACAGATACGCAGTATTTT,CASSIRLARTDTQYF,TRBV5-1,-,TRBJ2-3,TRBD2
TGCGCCAGCAGTAGCGGGAGTGCCGGGGAGCTGTTTTTT,CASSSGSAGELFF,TRBV5-1,few,TRBJ2-2,TRBD2
TGTGCCAGCAGCTCATCCAGTGGTAGCACTGAAGCTTTCTTT,CASSSSSGSTEAFF,TRBV7-9,-,TRBJ1-1,-
TGCGCCAGCAGCTTGGGACAGGGGGGAATGAACACTGAAGCTTTCTTT,CASSLGQGGMNTEAFF,TRBV5-1,few,TRBJ1-1,TRBD1
TGTGCCATCAGTGAAGGATGGGGGGCTTTCTTT,CAISEGWGAFF,TRBV10-3,-,TRBJ1-1,-
TGTGCCAGCAGCCAAGGACGAAGACAGGGGTTCAACGAGCAGTACTTC,CASSQGRRQGFNEQYF,TRBV4-2,few,TRBJ2-7,TRBD1
TGTGCCAGCAGTTTAACGGATAGTTCACCCCTCCACTTT,CASSLTDSSPLHF,TRBV12-3/TRBV12-4,-,TRBJ1-6,-
TGTGCCAGCAGCCAAGATCCTAGATCTGGGGCCAACGTCCTGACTTTC,CASSQDPRSGANVLTF,TRBV3-1,-,TRBJ2-6,-
TGCAGTGCTAGCTTGGGCTACACCTTC,CSASLGYTF,TRBV20-1,many,TRBJ1-2,-
TGTGCCAGCAGTTTATGGCCCCAGGGAGGGGATCAGCCCCAGCATTTT,CASSLWPQGGDQPQHF,TRBV28,-,TRBJ1-5,-
TGTGCCTGGACAGGCTTGCATGGCTACACCTTC,CAWTGLHGYTF,TRBV30,-,TRBJ1-2,-
TGTGCCAGCAGCCAAGGAACCGGGGGGGCGTTTGGCACAGATACGCAGTATTTT,CASSQGTGGAFGTDTQYF,TRBV4-2,-,TRBJ2-3,TRBD2
TGTGCCAGCAGTGAATCCGGTTTTGGGTGGCTTCTAAATGAGCAGTACTTC,CASSESGFGWLLNEQYF,TRBV25-1,-,TRBJ2-7,-
TGTGCCAGCAGCCCGGGACAAGGTTGGCGCAATCAGCCCCAGCATTTT,CASSPGQGWRNQPQHF,TRBV6-6,-,TRBJ1-5,-
TGTGCCAGCAGTTTATATGATCAGGTTGGCGCAGATACGCAGTATTTT,CASSLYDQVGADTQYF,TRBV27,-,TRBJ2-3,-
TGCGCCAGCAGCCAAGAAAGACGGGGGCTACGCACAGATACGCAGTATTTT,CASSQERRGLRTDTQYF,TRBV4-1,few,TRBJ2-3,-